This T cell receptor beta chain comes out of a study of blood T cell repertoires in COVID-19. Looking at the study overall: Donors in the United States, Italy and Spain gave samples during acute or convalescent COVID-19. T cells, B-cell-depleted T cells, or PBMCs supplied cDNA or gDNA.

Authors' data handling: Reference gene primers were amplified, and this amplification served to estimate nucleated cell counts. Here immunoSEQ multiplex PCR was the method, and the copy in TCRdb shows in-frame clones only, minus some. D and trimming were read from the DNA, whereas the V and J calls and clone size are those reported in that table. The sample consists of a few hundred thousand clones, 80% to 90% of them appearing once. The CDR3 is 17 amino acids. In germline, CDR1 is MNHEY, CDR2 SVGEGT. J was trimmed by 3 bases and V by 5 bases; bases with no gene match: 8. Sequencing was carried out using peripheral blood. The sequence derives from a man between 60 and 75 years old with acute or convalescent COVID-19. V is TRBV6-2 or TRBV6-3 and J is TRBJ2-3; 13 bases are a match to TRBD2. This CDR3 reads CASSVGLAGVGTDTQYF. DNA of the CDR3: TGTGCCAGCAGTGTTGGACTAGCGGGAGTTGGAACAGATACGCAGTATTTT.